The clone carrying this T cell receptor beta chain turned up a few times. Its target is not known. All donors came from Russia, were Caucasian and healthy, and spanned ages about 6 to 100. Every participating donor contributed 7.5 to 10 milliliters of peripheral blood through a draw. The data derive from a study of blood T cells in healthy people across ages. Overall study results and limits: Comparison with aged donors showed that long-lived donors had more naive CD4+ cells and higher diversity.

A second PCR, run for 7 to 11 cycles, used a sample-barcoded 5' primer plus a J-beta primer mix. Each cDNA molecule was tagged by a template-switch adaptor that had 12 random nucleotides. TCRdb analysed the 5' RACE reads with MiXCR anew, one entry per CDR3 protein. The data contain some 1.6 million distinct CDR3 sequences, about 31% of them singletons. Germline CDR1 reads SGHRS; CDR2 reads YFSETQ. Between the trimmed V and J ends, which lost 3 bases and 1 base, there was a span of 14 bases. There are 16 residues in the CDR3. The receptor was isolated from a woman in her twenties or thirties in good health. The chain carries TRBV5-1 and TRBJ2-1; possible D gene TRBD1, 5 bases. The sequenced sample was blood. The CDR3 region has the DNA TGCGCCAGCAGCTCCCCCAGGGAAATTTCCTACAATGAGCAGTTCTTC. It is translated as CASSSPREISYNEQFF.